This TCR beta chain was identified in a study of T cell changes during pregnancy in multiple sclerosis. Germline CDR1 is WSHSY and CDR2 is SAAADI. The CDR3 length is 12 residues. The ends were cut back, 3 bases at V and 8 bases at J, with 8 bases in the middle. The assay was immunoSEQ multiplex PCR, and TCRdb's table has in-frame clones only and misses some. The sample consists of 40,000 or so clones, about 91% of them appearing once. This clone was seen a single time. The source material was CD4+ T cells from peripheral blood mononuclear cells, sampled in the first trimester of pregnancy. The chain is built from TRBV10-2 and TRBJ2-1; no clear D. This TCR derives from a female donor with multiple sclerosis, enrolled in a pregnancy study. The CDR3 protein is CASSEGQDEQFF. The CDR3 DNA follows: TGCGCCAGCAGTGAAGGCCAGGATGAGCAGTTCTTC.